This T cell receptor (beta chain) came from a study of cytomegalovirus exposure and HLA in healthy donors (dated by TCRdb to about 2017). A note on the overall study: According to an earlier analysis of a few hundred of the donors, roughly 180 million T cells yielded over 100 million unique TCR beta sequences and around 300 Gb of sequence data. In addition to the first cohort of roughly 700 subjects, a separate validation cohort of 120 different subjects was used. Donor age, sex, ethnicity and CMV serostatus were compiled together with the repertoire data. The study profiled the T cell repertoires of 500 to 800 subjects by immunosequencing and related them to cytomegalovirus serostatus. Among over 350 genotyped donors of the cohort, an average of around 240,000 unique TCR beta nucleotide sequences were sequenced per donor, roughly a sixth of them non-productive. Approximately 310 gigabases of sequencing data and 78 million or so unique TCR sequences were included in an early release covering over 600 HLA-typed donors. A later genetic analysis took genome-wide SNP genotypes for 398 of the 666 donors and used that subset as a discovery cohort. To predict cytomegalovirus infection status, the study combined high-throughput TCR immunosequencing, statistical association of individual TCRs with disease status, and machine learning. Rather than using new phenotypic data, the later analysis identified candidate immune exposures from TCR beta sequences and from how often those sequences occurred across donors. All discovery cohort repertoires had been generated on a single sequencing platform. Five DR-DQ haplotypes were treated as single units for association and clustering because of strong linkage in the cohort. Among the roughly 400 genotyped donors, around 81% belonged to the genetic ancestry cluster associated with self-reported Caucasian donors. The study aimed to test whether cataloging public T cell receptors could reveal signatures of past pathogen exposure. Class I and class II HLA loci were covered by the typing at four-digit resolution. A later analysis re-analyzed previously published TCR beta repertoires from about 730 donors and added high-resolution HLA genotyping to study TCR occurrence patterns. The number of donors typed differed by locus, with about 629-640 for A, B, C, DRB1 and DQB1, roughly 520 for DQA1, 600 to 610 for DPA1, and 472 for DPB1. To decide whether each TCR beta V gene segment behaved as functional or pseudogenic, an earlier analysis of 587 of the donors relied on high-throughput TCR beta sequencing.

This clone was found a few times. Its antigen remains undetermined. The sample holds no much larger clone one base away, and base qualities are not on file. Library preparation was by the immunoSEQ multiplex PCR assay. The multiplex PCR relied on a mix of 60 forward primers for TCR Vbeta segments and 13 reverse primers for TCR Jbeta segments. The CDR3 region of rearranged TCR beta genes was amplified from genomic DNA with a multiplex PCR assay. Amplified TCR beta libraries were sequenced as 87-base-pair reads on the Illumina HiSeq System. The source study handled its data this way. A later analysis tallied 80 million to 95 million unique TCR beta chains across the 666 repertoires, and around 12 million of those chains were shared by two or more donors. Raw reads were error-corrected and collapsed into unique sequences with a nearest-neighbor algorithm that merged closely related sequences to remove PCR and sequencing errors. To assign V, D and J gene segments, CDR3 sequences were aligned to IMGT reference sequences. For a sequence to be retained, at least a six-nucleotide match to both a V gene segment and a J gene segment was required. A rearrangement counted as productive if the CDR3 had no stop codons and remained in frame with V and J, and every other rearrangement counted as non-productive. Following IMGT convention, CDR3 was defined as the stretch from the second conserved V-encoded cysteine up to the conserved J-encoded phenylalanine. Sequences without an unambiguous match to a single V gene segment were excluded from the earlier analysis of several hundred of the donors. An earlier analysis of several hundred of the donors classified V segments as functional when productive rearrangements were above 56.7% and as segregating when the standard deviation between donors was above 5%. A statistical classification framework was built to diagnose cytomegalovirus status from the catalog of TCR beta chain sequences. In a later analysis, V and J genes were assigned by comparing TCR nucleotide sequences against IMGT/GENE-DB human TR gene sequences. Using the TCRdist pipeline, a later analysis assigned CDR3 sequences along with most-parsimonious VDJ recombination scenarios. In a later analysis, each TCR beta chain was defined by its CDR3 amino acid sequence together with its V-gene family, and reads lacking a unique V-gene family were excluded. To address suspected cross-contamination and a sequencing artifact, a later analysis removed a few hundred highly shared, low-generation-probability nucleotide sequences. For each public chain, a later analysis derived a clonal expansion index from normalized ranks of inferred template counts within each repertoire. In a later analysis, generation probabilities were computed with a VDJ recombination model fitted to out-of-frame rearrangements, and the resulting probabilities were checked against IGoR. Hypergeometric tests were used in a later analysis to score TCR-TCR, TCR-HLA and TCR-CMV co-occurrence, with a repertoire-size bias correction applied to the TCR pairs. False discovery rates were estimated in a later analysis by permuting HLA or CMV assignments 20 times. In a later analysis, co-occurring TCRs were grouped using DBSCAN, with TCRdist sequence similarity added in when clustering inside HLA-allele-positive subsets. For co-occurrence clustering, repertoires with fewer than 30,000 or more than 120,000 public chains were excluded, along with about five repertoires with anomalous nucleotide sharing. TCRdb retrieved this table from immuneACCESS and kept in-frame rearrangements only. Not all clones are present; in checked studies, unresolved V genes account for under half, and no reason is known for the remainder. The D gene and trimming were derived from the DNA, and the V and J assignments and clone size from that table. This sample is represented by around 200,000 clones; approximately 84% of them were singletons. The ten largest clones add up to roughly 2.6% of the sample.

From the cysteine up to the phenylalanine, the CDR3 has a length of 14 residues. The kept DNA is CDR3 alone, 42 bases in frame from the first base. Sequences SGHRS (CDR1) and YFSETQ (CDR2) are obtained from the germline V gene. After removal of 4 bases from V and 2 bases from J, the junction retains 3 bases not matched to a gene. Summary of the overall study and its limitations: CMV serostatus was the only immune exposure information available for the cohort. While some public TCRs were present in many individuals, most TCR sequences turned up only very rarely across donors. Linkage disequilibrium might explain the correlated functional status among segregating V segments, but an unknown experimental factor could not be excluded. In vitro tests confirmed that three of the cytomegalovirus-associated TCR beta chains recognize cytomegalovirus antigens. In a later analysis, the rate of TCR association differed among HLA loci, with DRB1 alleles having the most associated TCRs and HLA-C alleles having the fewest. A further reported finding was that TCR beta sequences accurately predicted the HLA-A and HLA-B alleles for most subjects in the first cohort. Because the 87-base-pair reads could not distinguish some IMGT-functional V segments, including TRBV6-2 and TRBV6-3, those segments were excluded. At a false discovery rate of 0.05, a later analysis linked 15,000 to 20,000 TCR beta sequences to specific HLA alleles. The presence/absence analyses assumed that sequencing depth was roughly uniform across donors, and that assumption may not be true. Compared with equally common non-associated chains, HLA-associated TCR beta chains in a later analysis were more clonally expanded and had lower generation probabilities. Only TCR beta chains were sequenced in this cohort, and the absence of alpha or paired-chain data limited detectable features. According to a later analysis, parvovirus B19, influenza, CMV and Epstein-Barr virus appeared linked to several top co-occurrence clusters. In a later genetic analysis, a missense DCLRE1C variant was associated with V-gene and J-gene trimming of TCR beta chains, and the association was replicated in an independent cohort. A group of highly shared sequence variants was considered likely to be a technical artifact of the sequencing pipeline. The study gave a list of under 200 TCR beta chains associated with cytomegalovirus. Most CMV-associated TCR beta chains appeared to be HLA-restricted in a later analysis, and the HLA associations seemed to be driven largely by CMV exposure. According to a later genetic analysis, donors in an Asian-associated ancestry cluster had fewer N-insertions in productive TCRs than the approximately 700-donor mean. Assigning TCR associations to individual alleles was difficult when HLA alleles, especially DR and DQ, strongly co-occurred. The classifier was reported to diagnose cytomegalovirus status with high specificity and sensitivity in both the original cohort and the validation cohort. HLA typing was unavailable for some donors at each locus, so association tests used only the typed subset. The authors suggested that the approach could potentially be extended to other disease states and immunological phenotypes. Because counts were too low, 15 to 20 rarely observed V segments, including chromosome 9 orphons, were excluded from the earlier analysis of a few hundred of the donors. An earlier analysis of approximately 600 of the donors showed that most TCR beta V segments appeared in productive rearrangements either about 87% or about 30% of the time, which broadly matched IMGT annotations.

In total, fewer than 750 healthy bone marrow donors made up the cohort. All cohort members were sampled while nominally healthy, although unrecorded immune exposures were likely present. The donor was CMV seropositive and was included in the group of some 290 seropositive cohort members. Every donor gave a peripheral blood sample, and the peripheral blood mononuclear cells from that sample were used for TCR beta sequencing. Genomic DNA extraction from the blood cell samples was performed with the Qiagen DNeasy Blood Extraction Kit. The chain is made from TRBV5-1 and TRBJ1-1, with 9 central nucleotides matching TRBD1. Sequences were obtained from PBMCs. This clonotype originated in a woman between 50 and 59 years old in good health and CMV-seropositive. The CDR3 in this case is CASSKGQGNTEAFF. The DNA sequence follows: TGCGCCAGCAGCAAGGGACAGGGAAACACTGAAGCTTTCTTT.